Shown below are 10 T cell receptor beta chains from a single sample sequenced in a study of cytomegalovirus exposure and HLA in healthy donors. Primers for the PCR totalled 60 Vbeta and 13 Jbeta. Libraries were prepared by immunoSEQ multiplex PCR; TCRdb keeps only in-frame clonotypes and omits some of them. Found here are 35,000 to 50,000 clones; the top ten clones hold roughly 2.9%. Source material: PBMCs. These receptors came from a woman in her 30s in good health and CMV-seropositive.

The J gene is TRBJ2-5, the V gene TRBV19; 10 nucleotides match TRBD1. With V trimmed by 8 bases and J by 5 bases, 5 bases remained unmatched. This CDR3 is 13 amino acids long. From germline, CDR1 is LNHDA and CDR2 SQIVND (reference sequence). CDR3 loop: CASARDRGETQYF. DNA of the CDR3: TGTGCCAGTGCCCGGGACAGGGGTGAGACCCAGTACTTC.

The chain links TRBV18 to TRBJ2-7, with D possibly TRBD1 on 5 matching bases. V was pared by 0 bases and J by 5 bases, with 11 bases between. Germline V gives CDR1 KGHSH, CDR2 LQKENI. CDR3 size: 14 residues. The CDR3 here is CASSPPVRVHEQYF. The CDR3 coding sequence is TGTGCCAGCTCACCACCGGTCAGGGTCCACGAGCAGTACTTC.

J is TRBJ1-1 and V is TRBV7-8; 10 nucleotides agree with TRBD1. CDR1 SGHVS and CDR2 FQNEAQ come from the germline V gene. V gave up 6 bases and J gave up 11 bases; unmatched junction bases: 6. This CDR3 comprises 12 residues. The CDR3 region is CASSSGTGDAFF. CDR3 DNA sequence: TGTGCCAGCAGTTCCGGGACAGGGGACGCTTTCTTT.

This sequence joins TRBV4-2 and TRBJ1-5; no clear D gene. This CDR3 has 15 amino acids. Germline assignment: CDR1 LGHNA and CDR2 YNFKEQ. The germline V and J ends were trimmed by 0 bases and 6 bases, with 12 bases remaining between them. The CDR3 sequence is CASSQEWGGGQPQHF. The CDR3 coding sequence is TGTGCCAGCAGCCAAGAATGGGGAGGAGGTCAGCCCCAGCATTTT.

CDR3 region: CASSYTDPLYEQYF. For the CDR3, the DNA is TGTGCCAGCAGCTATACAGATCCTCTCTACGAGCAGTACTTC. This rearrangement joins TRBV11-3 to TRBJ2-7; D unresolved. The V end was cut by 4 bases, the J end by 3 bases, with 13 bases between. The CDR3 spans 14 residues. CDR1 is SGHNT and CDR2 is YENEEA in the germline V gene.

V and J are TRBV7-9 and TRBJ2-3; no clear D. Trimming shortened V by 5 bases and J by 6 bases, and 9 bases separated the two germline ends. Germline CDR1 reads SEHNR; CDR2 reads FQNEAQ (reference sequence). The CDR3 extends over 12 amino acids. This chain's CDR3 is CASSPNRDTQYF. CDR3 sequence (DNA): TGTGCCAGCAGCCCCAATCGGGATACGCAGTATTTT.

This CDR3 reads CASSPRQGSHNEQFF. Here the CDR3 DNA reads TGTGCCAGCAGCCCCCGACAGGGAAGCCACAATGAGCAGTTCTTC. This chain connects TRBV11-3 to TRBJ2-1, with TRBD1 matching 7 bases. Germline trimming cut 5 bases from V and 5 bases from J; bases unmatched to any gene: 9. This CDR3 has 15 amino acids. In germline, CDR1 is SGHNT, CDR2 YENEEA.

The chain is built from TRBV11-2 and TRBJ1-1; D ambiguous. Between the trimmed V and J ends, which lost 1 base and 0 bases, there was a span of 6 bases. CDR3 length: 14 amino acids. From germline, CDR1 is SGHAT and CDR2 FQNNGV. The CDR3 DNA follows: TGTGCCAGCAGCTTAGGAGGCATGAACACTGAAGCTTTCTTT. It is translated as CASSLGGMNTEAFF.

The rearrangement joins TRBV6-5 to TRBJ1-1; the D is unclear. The CDR3 contains 14 residues. Trimming left V 5 bases short and J 0 bases short, with 10 bases between. Germline CDR1 is MNHEY and CDR2 is SVGAGI. The CDR3 nucleotides are TGTGCCAGCAGTAACGCTTACATGAACACTGAAGCTTTCTTT. Its protein is CASSNAYMNTEAFF.

The chain combines TRBV2 with TRBJ2-1; no firm D call. V lost 7 bases, J lost 8 bases, and 15 bases lay in between. Germline CDR1 and CDR2: SNHLY and FYNNEI. The CDR3 covers 13 residues. CDR3 protein: CASISRAIHEQFF. Here the CDR3 DNA reads TGTGCCAGCATATCTCGAGCAATCCATGAGCAGTTCTTC.